This is a list of T cell receptor beta chains from one sample in a study of Ad26.COV2.S vaccination and SARS-CoV-2 variants. Using immunoSEQ multiplex PCR, the repertoire was profiled, and TCRdb retains in-frame clones only, with some absent. The profile covers about 440,000 clones, with approximately 88% appearing a single time and about 13% taken by the ten largest. The sequencing used peripheral blood, collected in a trial of Ad26.COV2.S vaccine versus placebo. The receptor set was obtained from a person between 18 and 65 years old who received the Ad26.COV2.S COVID-19 vaccine or a placebo. Both conserved end residues are part of each CDR3. The order of the fields is clone size, D gene, J gene, V gene, CDR3 protein, CDR3 DNA. A D gene is named only where the DNA matches it firmly. Expanded clones are given a class, and other clones once, few, many or no size at all.

clone size: NA
D gene: NA
J gene: TRBJ2-3
V gene: TRBV5-6
CDR3 protein: CASSSGTRADTQYF
CDR3 DNA: TGTGCCAGCAGCTCGGGGACACGCGCAGATACGCAGTATTTT

clone size: NA
D gene: TRBD2
J gene: TRBJ2-7
V gene: TRBV7-6
CDR3 protein: CASSQLAGQSGQEQYF
CDR3 DNA: TGTGCCAGCAGCCAGCTAGCGGGACAGTCTGGGCAAGAGCAGTACTTC

clone size: NA
D gene: NA
J gene: TRBJ2-4
V gene: TRBV30
CDR3 protein: CAWSFSNAAKNIQYF
CDR3 DNA: TGTGCCTGGAGTTTTAGTAACGCAGCCAAAAACATTCAGTACTTC

clone size: few
D gene: NA
J gene: TRBJ2-7
V gene: TRBV10-2
CDR3 protein: CASSGSDPGDYEQYF
CDR3 DNA: TGCGCCAGCAGTGGATCGGATCCGGGGGACTACGAGCAGTACTTC

clone size: NA
D gene: NA
J gene: TRBJ2-5
V gene: TRBV7-8
CDR3 protein: CASSLASSTRGETQYF
CDR3 DNA: TGTGCCAGCAGCTTAGCTAGCTCCACCCGTGGGGAGACCCAGTACTTC

clone size: NA
D gene: NA
J gene: TRBJ1-4
V gene: TRBV27
CDR3 protein: CASKSPNEKLFF
CDR3 DNA: TGTGCCAGCAAGTCCCCTAATGAAAAACTGTTTTTT

clone size: NA
D gene: TRBD1
J gene: TRBJ1-2
V gene: TRBV5-1
CDR3 protein: CASSWHRGSLLANYGYTF
CDR3 DNA: TGCGCCAGCAGCTGGCACAGGGGATCATTACTAGCTAACTATGGCTACACCTTC

clone size: NA
D gene: NA
J gene: TRBJ2-1
V gene: TRBV6-5
CDR3 protein: CASSHQAGNEQFF
CDR3 DNA: TGTGCCAGCAGCCACCAGGCGGGAAATGAGCAGTTCTTC

clone size: few
D gene: NA
J gene: TRBJ2-3
V gene: TRBV5-1
CDR3 protein: CASSLRQRTDTQYF
CDR3 DNA: TGCGCCAGCAGCTTAAGGCAGCGCACAGATACGCAGTATTTT

clone size: NA
D gene: NA
J gene: TRBJ1-2
V gene: TRBV2
CDR3 protein: CASSEGRTGGYTF
CDR3 DNA: TGTGCCAGCAGTGAAGGGCGGACTGGCGGCTACACCTTC

clone size: NA
D gene: NA
J gene: TRBJ2-7
V gene: TRBV6-2/TRBV6-3
CDR3 protein: CASSYPGHLSYEQYF
CDR3 DNA: TGTGCCAGCAGTTACCCGGGACACCTCTCCTACGAGCAGTACTTC

clone size: NA
D gene: NA
J gene: TRBJ2-3
V gene: TRBV28
CDR3 protein: CASSLPPSTDTQYF
CDR3 DNA: TGTGCCAGCAGTTTACCCCCCAGCACAGATACGCAGTATTTT

clone size: once
D gene: NA
J gene: TRBJ1-1
V gene: TRBV29-1
CDR3 protein: CSVVLFWGRNTEAFF
CDR3 DNA: TGCAGCGTTGTTCTCTTCTGGGGCAGGAACACTGAAGCTTTCTTT

clone size: once
D gene: TRBD2
J gene: TRBJ2-1
V gene: TRBV6-2/TRBV6-3
CDR3 protein: CASSGLAGRNEQFF
CDR3 DNA: TGTGCCAGCAGTGGACTAGCGGGCCGCAATGAGCAGTTCTTC

clone size: NA
D gene: NA
J gene: TRBJ2-1
V gene: TRBV7-2
CDR3 protein: CASSLAGANNEQFF
CDR3 DNA: TGTGCCAGCAGCTTAGCTGGGGCTAACAATGAGCAGTTCTTC

clone size: NA
D gene: TRBD2
J gene: TRBJ2-3
V gene: TRBV7-3
CDR3 protein: CASSLNREVPSTDTQYF
CDR3 DNA: TGTGCCAGCAGCTTAAATCGGGAGGTCCCCAGCACAGATACGCAGTATTTT

clone size: NA
D gene: TRBD1
J gene: TRBJ1-5
V gene: TRBV30
CDR3 protein: CAWSVQGGANQPQHF
CDR3 DNA: TGTGCCTGGAGTGTACAGGGGGGGGCAAATCAGCCCCAGCATTTT

clone size: NA
D gene: TRBD1
J gene: TRBJ2-4
V gene: TRBV28
CDR3 protein: CASSSTGTGSPEWDIQYF
CDR3 DNA: TGTGCCAGCAGCTCAACCGGGACAGGGAGTCCAGAGTGGGACATTCAGTACTTC

clone size: NA
D gene: NA
J gene: TRBJ2-1
V gene: TRBV19
CDR3 protein: CASSTRTAHNEQFF
CDR3 DNA: TGTGCCAGTAGTACCCGGACAGCCCACAATGAGCAGTTCTTC

clone size: NA
D gene: NA
J gene: TRBJ2-5
V gene: TRBV4-3
CDR3 protein: CASSQGAGLASGETQYF
CDR3 DNA: TGCGCCAGCAGCCAAGGCGCCGGGCTAGCGTCCGGGGAGACCCAGTACTTC

clone size: NA
D gene: NA
J gene: TRBJ2-5
V gene: TRBV4-3
CDR3 protein: CASSPEAGRSETQYF
CDR3 DNA: TGCGCCAGCAGCCCGGAGGCGGGAAGATCAGAGACCCAGTACTTC

clone size: NA
D gene: TRBD1
J gene: TRBJ2-3
V gene: TRBV5-4
CDR3 protein: CASSLKQGVTDTQYF
CDR3 DNA: TGTGCCAGCAGCTTAAAACAGGGGGTAACAGATACGCAGTATTTT

clone size: NA
D gene: NA
J gene: TRBJ2-2
V gene: TRBV19
CDR3 protein: CASSIQSTGELFF
CDR3 DNA: TGTGCCAGTAGTATCCAAAGCACCGGGGAGCTGTTTTTT

clone size: NA
D gene: NA
J gene: TRBJ1-1
V gene: TRBV6-5
CDR3 protein: CAAGNVENTEAFF
CDR3 DNA: TGTGCCGCCGGTAACGTTGAGAACACTGAAGCTTTCTTT

clone size: NA
D gene: NA
J gene: TRBJ2-3
V gene: TRBV14
CDR3 protein: CASSQDQFSRGDTQYF
CDR3 DNA: TGTGCCAGCAGCCAAGATCAGTTCTCCAGGGGAGATACGCAGTATTTT

clone size: NA
D gene: TRBD2
J gene: TRBJ2-3
V gene: TRBV4-3
CDR3 protein: CATGGATDTQYF
CDR3 DNA: TGCGCCACCGGGGGGGCCACAGATACGCAGTATTTT

clone size: NA
D gene: NA
J gene: TRBJ1-1
V gene: TRBV30
CDR3 protein: CAWNTGALEAFF
CDR3 DNA: TGTGCCTGGAACACGGGGGCACTAGAGGCTTTCTTT

clone size: NA
D gene: TRBD1
J gene: TRBJ1-1
V gene: TRBV12-3/TRBV12-4
CDR3 protein: CASSDRGLSEAFF
CDR3 DNA: TGTGCCAGCAGTGACAGGGGATTGTCTGAAGCTTTCTTT

clone size: NA
D gene: NA
J gene: TRBJ1-1
V gene: TRBV5-4
CDR3 protein: CASSLVGDLNTEAFF
CDR3 DNA: TGTGCCAGCAGCTTGGTGGGGGACTTGAACACTGAAGCTTTCTTT

clone size: NA
D gene: TRBD2
J gene: TRBJ2-7
V gene: TRBV30
CDR3 protein: CAGLGGGGVAQYF
CDR3 DNA: TGTGCCGGTCTCGGGGGGGGCGGCGTCGCGCAGTACTTC

clone size: once
D gene: NA
J gene: TRBJ2-1
V gene: TRBV5-1
CDR3 protein: CASSPLADYNEQFF
CDR3 DNA: TGCGCCAGCAGCCCGCTGGCGGATTACAATGAGCAGTTCTTC

clone size: NA
D gene: NA
J gene: TRBJ2-7
V gene: TRBV16
CDR3 protein: CASSHGQGRGYEQYF
CDR3 DNA: TGTGCCAGCAGCCATGGGCAGGGTAGGGGCTACGAGCAGTACTTC